This T cell receptor (beta chain) appears in the sequencing data of a study of shared clonotypes between healthy human individuals. Points from the study as a whole: Compared with memory subsets, naive subsets generally had larger estimated richness.

The DNA input per sorted-subset replicate PCR was 150 to 200 ng, corresponding to roughly 30,000 T cell genomes. Sequenced by immunoSEQ multiplex PCR; TCRdb stores in-frame clones only, minus some. This table holds about 1 million clones, 65% to 80% found once. CDR3 length: 13 residues. Germline V gene data show CDR1 as KGHSH and CDR2 as LQKENI. With 5 bases removed from V and 0 bases from J, the gap between germline ends came to 7 bases. A note on this clone: Its target is unknown.

The chain uses TRBV18 and TRBJ1-2, with D uncertain. The source material was memory CD4+ T cells sorted from blood. Subset: CD45RA-negative fraction. The sequence came from a young man in good health. The CDR3 sequence: CASSDGPNYGYTF. CDR3 nucleotides: TGTGCCAGCTCAGACGGACCTAACTATGGCTACACCTTC.